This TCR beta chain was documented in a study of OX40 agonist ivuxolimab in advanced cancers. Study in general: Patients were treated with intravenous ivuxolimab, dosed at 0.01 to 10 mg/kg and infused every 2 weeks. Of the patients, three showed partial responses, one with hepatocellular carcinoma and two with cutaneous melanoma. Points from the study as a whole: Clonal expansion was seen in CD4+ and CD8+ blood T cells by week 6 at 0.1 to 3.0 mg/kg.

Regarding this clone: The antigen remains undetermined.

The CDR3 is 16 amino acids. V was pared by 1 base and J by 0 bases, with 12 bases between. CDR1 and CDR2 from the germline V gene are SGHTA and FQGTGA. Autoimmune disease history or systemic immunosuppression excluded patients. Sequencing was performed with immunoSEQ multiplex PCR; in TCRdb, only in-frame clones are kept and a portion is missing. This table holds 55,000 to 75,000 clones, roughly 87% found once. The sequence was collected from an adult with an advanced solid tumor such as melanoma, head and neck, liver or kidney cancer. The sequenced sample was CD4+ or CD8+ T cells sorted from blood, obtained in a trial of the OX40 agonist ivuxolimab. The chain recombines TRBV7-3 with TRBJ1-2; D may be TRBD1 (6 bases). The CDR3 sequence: CASSLSGGQTNYGYTF. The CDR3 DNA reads TGTGCCAGCAGCTTAAGTGGGGGACAAACTAACTATGGCTACACCTTC.